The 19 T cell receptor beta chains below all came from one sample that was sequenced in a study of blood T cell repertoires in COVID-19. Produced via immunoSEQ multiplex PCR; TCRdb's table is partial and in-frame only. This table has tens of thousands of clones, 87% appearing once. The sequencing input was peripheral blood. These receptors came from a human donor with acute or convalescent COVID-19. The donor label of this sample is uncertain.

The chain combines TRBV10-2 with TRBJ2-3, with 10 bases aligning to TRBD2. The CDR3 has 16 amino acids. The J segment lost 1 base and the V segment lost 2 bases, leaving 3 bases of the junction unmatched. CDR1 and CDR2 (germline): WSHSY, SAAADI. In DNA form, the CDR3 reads TGCGCCAGCAGTGAGGGCCTAGCGGGGGGCACAGATACGCAGTATTTT. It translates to CASSEGLAGGTDTQYF.

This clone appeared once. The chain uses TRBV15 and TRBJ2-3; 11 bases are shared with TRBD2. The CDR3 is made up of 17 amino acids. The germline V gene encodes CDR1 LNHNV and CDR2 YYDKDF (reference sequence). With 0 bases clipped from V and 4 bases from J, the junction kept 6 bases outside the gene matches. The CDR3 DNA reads TGTGCCACCAGCAGAGATCCGACTAGCGGGATTTCAGATACGCAGTATTTT. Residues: CATSRDPTSGISDTQYF.

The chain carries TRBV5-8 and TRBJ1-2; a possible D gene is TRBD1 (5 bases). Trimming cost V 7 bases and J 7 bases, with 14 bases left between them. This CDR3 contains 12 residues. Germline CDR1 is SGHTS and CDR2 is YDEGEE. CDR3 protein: CASRRGTAGYTF. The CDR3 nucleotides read TGTGCCAGCCGAAGGGGCACGGCTGGCTACACCTTC.

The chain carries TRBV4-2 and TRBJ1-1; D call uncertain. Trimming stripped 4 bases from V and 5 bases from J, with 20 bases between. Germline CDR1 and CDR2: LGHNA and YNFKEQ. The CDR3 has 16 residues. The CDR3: CASSPSKSVTGTEAFF. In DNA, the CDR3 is TGTGCCAGCAGCCCCTCTAAATCGGTGACGGGGACTGAAGCTTTCTTT.

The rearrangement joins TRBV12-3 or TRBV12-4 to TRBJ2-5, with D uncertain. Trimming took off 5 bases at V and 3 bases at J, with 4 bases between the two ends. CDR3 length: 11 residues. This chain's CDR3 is CASSPKETQYF. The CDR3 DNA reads TGTGCCAGCAGTCCAAAAGAGACCCAGTACTTC.

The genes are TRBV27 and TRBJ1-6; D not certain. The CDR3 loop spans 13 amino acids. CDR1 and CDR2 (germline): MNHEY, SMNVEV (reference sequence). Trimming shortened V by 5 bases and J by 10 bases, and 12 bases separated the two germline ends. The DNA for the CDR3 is TGTGCCAGCAGTGCATGGGTGAGGTCACCCCTCCACTTT. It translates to CASSAWVRSPLHF.

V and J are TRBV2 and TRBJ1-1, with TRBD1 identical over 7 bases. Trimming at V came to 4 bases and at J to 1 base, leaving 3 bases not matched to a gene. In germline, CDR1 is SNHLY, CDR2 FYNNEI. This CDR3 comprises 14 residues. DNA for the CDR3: TGTGCCAGCAGTGTGACAGGGCGGAACACTGAAGCTTTCTTT. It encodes CASSVTGRNTEAFF.

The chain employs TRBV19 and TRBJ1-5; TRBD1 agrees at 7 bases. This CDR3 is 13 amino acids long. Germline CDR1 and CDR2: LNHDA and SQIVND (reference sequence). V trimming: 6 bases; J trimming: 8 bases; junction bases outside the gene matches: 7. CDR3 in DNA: TGTGCCAGTAGGGACAGGTCTGGGGAGCCCCAGCATTTT. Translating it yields CASRDRSGEPQHF.

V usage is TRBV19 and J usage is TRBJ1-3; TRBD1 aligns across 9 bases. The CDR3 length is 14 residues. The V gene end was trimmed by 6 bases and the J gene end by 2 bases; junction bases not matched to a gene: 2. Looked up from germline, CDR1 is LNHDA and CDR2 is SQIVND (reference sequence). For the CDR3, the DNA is TGTGCCAGTAGGGACAGGGGTACTGGAAACACCATATATTTT. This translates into CASRDRGTGNTIYF.

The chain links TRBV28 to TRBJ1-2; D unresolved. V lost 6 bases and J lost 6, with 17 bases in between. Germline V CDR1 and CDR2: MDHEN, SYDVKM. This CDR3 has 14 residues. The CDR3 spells CASSTGGRVNGYTF. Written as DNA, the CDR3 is TGTGCCAGCAGCACCGGAGGGAGGGTGAATGGCTACACCTTC.

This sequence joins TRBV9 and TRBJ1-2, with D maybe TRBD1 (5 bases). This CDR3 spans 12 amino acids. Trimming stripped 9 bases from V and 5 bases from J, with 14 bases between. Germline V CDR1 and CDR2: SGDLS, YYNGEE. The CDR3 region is CANCRVWYGYTF. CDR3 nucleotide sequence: TGTGCCAACTGCAGGGTTTGGTATGGCTACACCTTC.

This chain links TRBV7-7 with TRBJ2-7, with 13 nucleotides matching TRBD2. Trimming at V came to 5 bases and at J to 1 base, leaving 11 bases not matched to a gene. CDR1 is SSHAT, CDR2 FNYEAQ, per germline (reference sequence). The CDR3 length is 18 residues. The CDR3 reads CASSTRRTSGGVSYEQYV. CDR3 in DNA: TGTGCCAGCAGCACCCGACGGACTAGCGGGGGTGTATCCTACGAGCAGTACGTC.

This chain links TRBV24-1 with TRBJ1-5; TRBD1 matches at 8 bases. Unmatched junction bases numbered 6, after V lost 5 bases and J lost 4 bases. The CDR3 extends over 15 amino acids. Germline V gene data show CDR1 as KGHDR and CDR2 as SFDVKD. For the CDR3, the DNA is TGTGCCACCAGTGGCAGGACAGGGCCAAATCAGCCCCAGCATTTT. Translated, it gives CATSGRTGPNQPQHF.

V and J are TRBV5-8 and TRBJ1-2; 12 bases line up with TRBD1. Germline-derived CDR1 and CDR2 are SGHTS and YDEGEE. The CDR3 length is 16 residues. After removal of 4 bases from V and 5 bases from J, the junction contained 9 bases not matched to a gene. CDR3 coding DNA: TGTGCCAGCAGCAGGGGACAGGGGGCCTCATTTTATGGCTACACCTTC. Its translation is CASSRGQGASFYGYTF.

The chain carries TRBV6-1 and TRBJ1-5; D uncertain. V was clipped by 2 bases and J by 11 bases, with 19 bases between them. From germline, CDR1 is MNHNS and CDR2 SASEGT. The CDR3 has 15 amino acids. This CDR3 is CASSERSGTMWTQHF. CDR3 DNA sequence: TGTGCCAGCAGTGAAAGAAGCGGTACAATGTGGACCCAGCATTTT.

The CDR3 here is CASSYGTDYGYTF. CDR3 DNA sequence: TGTGCCAGCAGTTACGGGACAGACTATGGCTACACCTTC. The chain carries TRBV6-5 and TRBJ1-2, with 7 bases lining up with TRBD1. The CDR3 runs to 13 residues. Looked up from germline, CDR1 is MNHEY and CDR2 is SVGAGI. The junction had 0 bases not matched to a gene; V was cut back by 2 bases and J by 3 bases.

The CDR3 region has the DNA TGTGCCAGCAGTTTTGCAGGGACCCAGCATTTT. It codes for CASSFAGTQHF. The gene calls are TRBV12-3 or TRBV12-4 and TRBJ1-5; the D gene is possibly TRBD1 (5 bases). Trimming took 3 bases from V and 11 from J, leaving 8 bases between them. This CDR3 comprises 11 residues.

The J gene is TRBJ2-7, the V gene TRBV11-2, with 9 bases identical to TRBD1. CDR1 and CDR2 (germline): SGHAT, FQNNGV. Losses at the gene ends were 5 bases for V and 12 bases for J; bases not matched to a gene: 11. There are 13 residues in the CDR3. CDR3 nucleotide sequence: TGTGCCAGCAGCACCTCCGGGACAGGGTCTGCGTACTTC. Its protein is CASSTSGTGSAYF. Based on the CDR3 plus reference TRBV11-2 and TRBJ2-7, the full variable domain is EAGVAQSPRYKIIEKRQSVAFWCNPISGHATLYWYQQILGQGPKLLIQFQNNGVVDDSQLPKDRFSAERLKGVDSTLKIQPAKLEDSAVYLCASSTSGTGSAYFGPGTRLTVT.

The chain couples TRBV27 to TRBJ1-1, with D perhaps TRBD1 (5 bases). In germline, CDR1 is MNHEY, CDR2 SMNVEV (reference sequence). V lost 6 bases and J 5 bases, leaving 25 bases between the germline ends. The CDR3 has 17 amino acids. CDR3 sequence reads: CASSFRADIYWETEAFF. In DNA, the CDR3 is TGTGCCAGCAGCTTCCGGGCGGACATATATTGGGAAACTGAAGCTTTCTTT.